The clone carrying this T cell receptor (beta chain) was seen many times. The antigen is unknown. Unique molecular identifiers (one per individual cDNA molecule) were attached. Each CDR3 protein is one row after TCRdb ran MiXCR on the 5' RACE reads. The sample holds tens of thousands of distinct CDR3 sequences; 5% to 6.5% are singletons and the top ten take 20% to 25%. Germline values: CDR1 SGHVS, CDR2 FNYEAQ. V lost 6 bases and J lost 6, with 8 bases in between. The CDR3 consists of 11 residues. This sample is drawn from a study of early T cells in non-severe SARS-CoV-2 infection. Overall study context: With bulk RNA from unsorted whole blood as input, sequencing yielded unpaired chains. Notes on the study in general: VDJdb-based annotation leaned toward anti-spike CD8 responses and missed private and CD4 specificities.

The chain has TRBV7-6 and TRBJ2-5; D call uncertain. Sequences were obtained from whole blood. The origin of this receptor is an adult who was a healthcare worker with PCR-confirmed SARS-CoV-2 infection or an uninfected control (not recorded which). The CDR3 coding sequence is TGTGCCAGCAGTCCCGGCCAGACCCAGTACTTC. Amino acids: CASSPGQTQYF.